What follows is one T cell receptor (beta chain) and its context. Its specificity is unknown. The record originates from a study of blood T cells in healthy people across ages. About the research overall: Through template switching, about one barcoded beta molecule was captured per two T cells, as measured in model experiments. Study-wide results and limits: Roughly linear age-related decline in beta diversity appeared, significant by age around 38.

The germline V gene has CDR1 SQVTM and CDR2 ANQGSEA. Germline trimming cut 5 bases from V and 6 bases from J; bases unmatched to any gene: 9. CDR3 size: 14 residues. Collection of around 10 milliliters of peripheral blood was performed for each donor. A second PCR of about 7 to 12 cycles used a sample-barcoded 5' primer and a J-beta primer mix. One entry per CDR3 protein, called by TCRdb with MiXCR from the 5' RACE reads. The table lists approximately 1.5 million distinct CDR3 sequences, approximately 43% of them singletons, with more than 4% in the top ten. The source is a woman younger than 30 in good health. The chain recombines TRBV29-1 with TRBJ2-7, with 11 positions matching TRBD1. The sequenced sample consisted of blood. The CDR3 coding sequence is TGCAGCGTTAAAATAGGGACAGGGGGTCGCGAGCAGTACTTC. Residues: CSVKIGTGGREQYF.